The sequence of this T cell receptor beta chain was determined in a study of control samples from healthy donors and cancer patients. Germline lookup yields CDR1 MDHEN and CDR2 SYDVKM. Trimming removed 2 bases from V and 5 bases from J, with 6 bases in between. The CDR3 has 12 residues. Repertoires were generated with immunoSEQ multiplex PCR, while TCRdb's copy carries only in-frame clones and drops some. The table has around 140,000 clones, around 90% seen once. This clone was recorded only once. The chain uses TRBV28 and TRBJ1-1, with D uncertain. The sequenced sample was blood. The sequence came from a man younger than 40 in good health. The CDR3 DNA reads as TGTGCCAGCAGTTTAGGGTGGACTGAAGCTTTCTTT. It specifies CASSLGWTEAFF. The full variable domain, in which reference TRBV28 and TRBJ1-1 provide the parts outside the CDR3, is DVKVTQSSRYLVKRTGEKVFLECVQDMDHENMFWYRQDPGLGLRLIYFSYDVKMKEKGDIPEGYSVSREKKERFSLILESASTNQTSMYLCASSLGWTEAFFGQGTRLTVV.